These 26 T cell receptor beta chains were sequenced from one sample in a study of shared clonotypes between healthy human individuals. Some clones are missing from TCRdb's copy, which holds only in-frame ones; the method was immunoSEQ multiplex PCR. The table shows millions of clones, with around 96% occurring only once. Naive CD8 cells were CD45RO-negative, positively selected for CCR7, excluding terminally differentiated effector memory CD45RA+ cells. The material sequenced was naive CD8+ T cells sorted from blood. The receptors stem from a man aged 18 to 30 in good health.

This clone occurred once. Other DNA sequences of this sample code for an identical CDR3. CDR3 amino acids: CASSLAQNTGELFF. The CDR3 DNA follows: TGCGCCAGCAGCTTGGCACAGAACACCGGGGAGCTGTTTTTT. The J gene is TRBJ2-2, the V gene TRBV5-1, with D uncertain. The germline CDR1 and CDR2 sequences are SGHRS and YFSETQ. This CDR3 is 14 amino acids long. V lost 0 bases and J lost 1, with 4 bases in between.

In its sample, this clone was seen once. The sample carries other DNA sequences with the same CDR3. V and J are TRBV29-1 and TRBJ1-2; 7 nucleotides agree with TRBD1. The CDR3 covers 15 residues. After removal of 7 bases from V and 2 bases from J, the junction contained 13 bases not matched to a gene. The germline V gene has CDR1 SQVTM and CDR2 ANQGSEA. Written as DNA, the CDR3 is TGCAGCGCTGGGGACAGCGCCTTATCCAACTATGGCTACACCTTC. Translating gives CSAGDSALSNYGYTF. Using reference TRBV29-1 and TRBJ1-2 for the parts outside the CDR3, the full variable domain is SAVISQKPSRDICQRGTSLTIQCQVDSQVTMMFWYRQQPGQSLTLIATANQGSEATYESGFVIDKFPISRPNLTFSTLTVSNMSPEDSSIYLCSAGDSALSNYGYTFGSGTRLTVV.

The genes are TRBV6-5 and TRBJ1-2; tentatively, D is TRBD1 (5 bases). V was cut by 0 bases and J by 6 bases, with 14 bases left in between. The CDR3 covers 15 residues. Germline V gene sequence: CDR1 MNHEY, CDR2 SVGAGI. The CDR3 nucleotides are TGTGCCAGCAGTTACTCGAGGGCAGGGTTGGATGGCTACACCTTC. This encodes CASSYSRAGLDGYTF.

This chain uses TRBV2 with TRBJ2-1; 9 nucleotides agree with TRBD2. The CDR3 totals 15 residues. Germline trimming cut 2 bases from V and 8 bases from J; bases unmatched to any gene: 7. Germline lookup yields CDR1 SNHLY and CDR2 FYNNEI. The CDR3 sequence is CASSELIAGDDEQFF. The CDR3 DNA reads TGTGCCAGCAGTGAACTAATAGCGGGAGACGATGAGCAGTTCTTC. Full variable domain (missing parts from reference TRBV2 and TRBJ2-1): EPEVTQTPSHQVTQMGQEVILRCVPISNHLYFYWYRQILGQKVEFLVSFYNNEISEKSEIFDDQFSVERPDGSNFTLKIRSTKLEDSAMYFCASSELIAGDDEQFFGPGTRLTVL.

The chain links TRBV6-5 to TRBJ2-5; 9 bases fit TRBD1. The CDR3 runs 15 residues. Germline values: CDR1 MNHEY, CDR2 SVGAGI. The J segment lost 5 bases and the V segment lost 6 bases, leaving 10 bases of the junction unmatched. The CDR3: CASRVLDRGSETQYF. CDR3 nucleotides: TGTGCCAGCAGGGTCTTGGACAGGGGATCGGAGACCCAGTACTTC.

In its sample, this clone was seen once. In nucleotides, the CDR3 is TGCGCCAGCAGCCCCCTAGCGGACCAAGAGACCCAGTACTTC. Encoded protein: CASSPLADQETQYF. V gene TRBV4-1 combines with J gene TRBJ2-5; 7 nucleotides match TRBD2. With 4 bases clipped from V and 0 bases from J, the junction kept 2 bases outside the gene matches. This CDR3 comprises 14 residues. Germline assignment: CDR1 MGHRA and CDR2 YSYEKL.

The chain joins TRBV27 to TRBJ2-5; D is ambiguous. V lost 0 bases, J lost 5 bases, and 10 bases lay in between. CDR1 MNHEY and CDR2 SMNVEV come from the germline V gene (reference sequence). CDR3 length: 14 residues. The CDR3 bases are TGTGCCAGCAGTTTATCGACCCCAGAGGAGACCCAGTACTTC. It encodes CASSLSTPEETQYF.

The CDR3 loop is CSVDEGGTDTQYF. Written as DNA, the CDR3 is TGCAGCGTTGATGAAGGGGGCACAGATACGCAGTATTTT. The rearrangement joins TRBV29-1 to TRBJ2-3, with D maybe TRBD1 (5 bases). The CDR3 is made up of 13 amino acids. Trimming left V 3 bases short and J 1 base short, with 8 bases between. The germline gives CDR1 SQVTM, CDR2 ANQGSEA.

The rearrangement links TRBV11-2 to TRBJ2-3; 9 bases match TRBD1. The CDR3 is 16 amino acids. After removal of 4 bases from V and 2 bases from J, the junction contained 7 bases not matched to a gene. Germline CDR1 is SGHAT and CDR2 is FQNNGV. In nucleotides, the CDR3 is TGTGCCAGCAGCTCCAGGACAGGGGCTCCCACAGATACGCAGTATTTT. Amino acids: CASSSRTGAPTDTQYF.

This chain links TRBV7-9 with TRBJ2-5; TRBD1 might be the D (5 bases). The length of the CDR3 is 15 residues. Germline CDR1 reads SEHNR; CDR2 reads FQNEAQ (reference sequence). The V end was cut by 2 bases, the J end by 3 bases, with 13 bases between. CDR3 protein: CASSLSGRDKETQYF. The CDR3 DNA sequence: TGTGCCAGCAGCTTATCGGGCAGGGATAAAGAGACCCAGTACTTC.

On this clone itself: Other DNA sequences in the sample encode the same CDR3. V is TRBV7-9 and J is TRBJ1-1; TRBD1 is a possible D gene (5 bases). This CDR3 is 13 amino acids long. Germline-derived CDR1 and CDR2 are SEHNR and FQNEAQ (reference sequence). The V gene lost 4 bases and the J gene lost 1 base, with 7 bases spanning the gap. CDR3 sequence: CASSSTGNTEAFF. DNA of the CDR3: TGTGCCAGCAGCTCAACAGGGAACACTGAAGCTTTCTTT.

The chain employs TRBV27 and TRBJ2-3; 9 bases are a match to TRBD2. The J segment lost 6 bases and the V segment lost 4 bases, leaving 5 bases of the junction unmatched. The CDR3 contains 14 residues. CDR1 and CDR2 from the germline V gene are MNHEY and SMNVEV (reference sequence). The DNA for the CDR3 is TGTGCCAGCAGTTGGCGGGAGGGCGGGGATACGCAGTATTTT. It yields the protein CASSWREGGDTQYF.

Comments on this clone: The identical CDR3 is also encoded by other nucleotide sequences in the sample. The chain is built from TRBV28 and TRBJ2-7; D is unresolved. CDR3 length: 14 residues. Trimming stripped 5 bases from V and 0 bases from J, with 11 bases between. Germline-derived CDR1 and CDR2 are MDHEN and SYDVKM. In DNA form, the CDR3 reads TGTGCCAGCAGTCCCCGGACCGGCTCCTACGAGCAGTACTTC. Translated: CASSPRTGSYEQYF.

CDR3 amino acids: CASSFSGSGYEQYF. In DNA, the CDR3 is TGTGCCAGCAGTTTTAGTGGTAGCGGCTACGAGCAGTACTTC. The chain couples TRBV28 to TRBJ2-7, with D maybe TRBD2 (6 bases). The ends were cut back, 3 bases at V and 3 bases at J, with 12 bases in the middle. Germline CDR1 MDHEN, CDR2 SYDVKM. This CDR3 spans 14 amino acids.

CDR3 in amino acids: CASSSTTGGNEQFF. CDR3 in DNA: TGTGCCAGCAGCTCAACGACAGGCGGCAATGAGCAGTTCTTC. This chain joins TRBV6-5 and TRBJ2-1; perhaps TRBD1 as D (6 bases). CDR3 length: 14 residues. Germline assignment: CDR1 MNHEY and CDR2 SVGAGI. V shed 6 bases and J shed 6 bases, with 15 bases lying between them.

This clone came up once. This chain uses TRBV27 with TRBJ2-7, with 10 bases that match TRBD1. Trimming took 5 bases from V and 3 from J; bases not matched to a gene: 7. Germline V gene sequence: CDR1 MNHEY, CDR2 SMNVEV (reference sequence). The CDR3 sequence is 15 residues long. CDR3: CASSPRDRGGYEQYF. In nucleotides, the CDR3 is TGTGCCAGCAGTCCTCGGGACAGGGGAGGCTACGAGCAGTACTTC.

This sequence joins TRBV29-1 and TRBJ2-7, with TRBD1 matching over 8 bases. With 1 base clipped from V and 6 bases from J, the junction kept 8 bases outside the gene matches. Germline values: CDR1 SQVTM, CDR2 ANQGSEA. This CDR3 is built from 14 residues. CDR3 sequence (DNA): TGCAGCGTTGAAGGCGACAGGGGAGTAAGCGAGCAGTACTTC. Amino acids: CSVEGDRGVSEQYF.

The V and J genes are TRBV7-6 and TRBJ2-3, with 7 nucleotides matching TRBD1. Germline V lookup: CDR1 SGHVS, CDR2 FNYEAQ. The junction had 3 bases not matched to a gene; V was cut back by 5 bases and J by 4 bases. The CDR3 loop spans 13 amino acids. The CDR3 protein is CASSVGTADTQYF. The CDR3 bases are TGTGCCAGCAGCGTCGGGACAGCAGATACGCAGTATTTT. Looking up the rest from reference TRBV7-6 and TRBJ2-3 gives the full variable domain: GAGVSQSPRYKVTKRGQDVALRCDPISGHVSLYWYRQALGQGPEFLTYFNYEAQQDKSGLPNDRFSAERPEGSISTLTIQRTEQRDSAMYRCASSVGTADTQYFGPGTRLTVL.

The chain combines TRBV10-1 with TRBJ1-2, with 9 bases matching TRBD1. Trimming at V came to 5 bases and at J to 8 bases, leaving 18 bases not matched to a gene. Germline CDR1 reads WNHNN; CDR2 reads SYGVQD (reference sequence). CDR3 length equals 17 residues. The CDR3 DNA reads TGCGCCAGCAGTATAGTCAAGAGAGGACAGGGGTTCGGAGGCTACACCTTC. Translated, it gives CASSIVKRGQGFGGYTF.

The rearrangement uses TRBV4-3 and TRBJ1-1; 7 bases fit TRBD1. After removal of 0 bases from V and 5 bases from J, the junction contained 6 bases not matched to a gene. The CDR3 sequence is 15 residues long. From germline, CDR1 is LGHNA and CDR2 YSLEER. CDR3 loop: CASSQDGETGTEAFF. The CDR3 bases are TGCGCCAGCAGCCAAGATGGGGAGACAGGGACTGAAGCTTTCTTT.

The chain is built from TRBV4-3 and TRBJ1-1; no definite D call. Trimming removed 0 bases at V and 3 bases at J, with 14 bases between. The CDR3 is 16 amino acids. CDR1 LGHNA and CDR2 YSLEER come from the germline V gene. The DNA for the CDR3 is TGCGCCAGCAGCCAAGATCAAGAAGGAGAAGACACTGAAGCTTTCTTT. Translated, it gives CASSQDQEGEDTEAFF.

This rearrangement joins TRBV5-1 to TRBJ2-3; D unclear. The CDR3 loop spans 15 amino acids. Germline V gene data show CDR1 as SGHRS and CDR2 as YFSETQ. Trimming took off 0 bases at V and 0 bases at J, with 8 bases between the two ends. CDR3 bases: TGCGCCAGCAGCTTGGGCAGCCTTAGCACAGATACGCAGTATTTT. Protein: CASSLGSLSTDTQYF.

The gene calls are TRBV4-1 and TRBJ2-1; D call uncertain. The CDR3 totals 12 residues. V shed 0 bases and J shed 9 bases, with 6 bases lying between them. Germline V gene sequence: CDR1 MGHRA, CDR2 YSYEKL. The CDR3 nucleotides read TGCGCCAGCAGCCAAGATAAGATTGAGCAGTTCTTC. Its translation is CASSQDKIEQFF.

The rearrangement links TRBV7-9 to TRBJ1-1; perhaps TRBD1 as D (5 bases). The CDR3 spans 16 residues. The V end was cut by 1 base, the J end by 3 bases, with 15 bases between. The germline CDR1 and CDR2 sequences are SEHNR and FQNEAQ (reference sequence). The CDR3 DNA reads TGTGCCAGCAGCTTAGAGGCCGGACAAGGTGACACTGAAGCTTTCTTT. It yields the protein CASSLEAGQGDTEAFF.

This chain joins TRBV28 and TRBJ2-5; tentatively, D is TRBD2 (7 bases). The germline gives CDR1 MDHEN, CDR2 SYDVKM. V was trimmed by 5 bases and J by 5 bases, leaving 12 bases between them. This CDR3 spans 13 amino acids. In DNA form, the CDR3 reads TGTGCCAGCAGTCAGGCGGGGGCGGAGACCCAGTACTTC. Translated, it gives CASSQAGAETQYF.

A remark on this clone: The identical CDR3 is also encoded by other nucleotide sequences in the sample. The rearrangement links TRBV27 to TRBJ2-3; D uncertain. Germline V lookup: CDR1 MNHEY, CDR2 SMNVEV (reference sequence). The CDR3 runs 13 residues. The V end lost 2 bases, the J end lost 0 bases, and 3 bases lay between the germline ends. The CDR3 DNA reads as TGTGCCAGCAGTTTACTGAGCACAGATACGCAGTATTTT. Translated, it gives CASSLLSTDTQYF.